This is a list of T cell receptor beta chains from one sample in a study of molecular identifiers for immune sequencing clone quantification. TCRdb reprocessed the PCR reads via MiXCR and lists one record per CDR3 protein. The sample holds some 97,000 distinct CDR3 sequences, 35% to 40% seen once. The sequenced sample was naive CD8+ T cells from blood, with Jurkat cell RNA spiked in. These receptors were taken from a human donor in good health. Some libraries in this study had Jurkat cell RNA spiked in. CDR3s include the opening cysteine and the closing phenylalanine or tryptophan. A D gene is named only where the DNA matches it firmly. Expanded clones are given a class, and other clones once, few, many or no size at all.

TRBD1	TRBV15	TRBJ2-3	few	CATRRDRSTDTQYF	TGTGCCACCAGGAGGGACAGGAGCACAGATACGCAGTATTTT
.	TRBV27	TRBJ2-6	many	CASSSFSGANVLTF	TGTGCCAGCAGTTCCTTTTCTGGGGCCAACGTCCTGACTTTC
TRBD1	TRBV11-2	TRBJ1-1	.	CASSLVGDRLNTEAFF	TGTGCCAGCAGCTTAGTGGGGGACAGATTGAACACTGAAGCTTTCTTT
TRBD2	TRBV29-1	TRBJ2-1	many	CSVVGLAGGSFF	TGCAGCGTTGTGGGACTAGCGGGAGGGTCGTTCTTC
.	TRBV9	TRBJ2-5	many	CASSVAGGEETQYF	TGTGCCAGCAGCGTAGCTGGGGGTGAAGAGACCCAGTACTTC
.	TRBV28	TRBJ1-1	many	CASSLWGARTEAFF	TGTGCCAGCAGTTTATGGGGGGCCCGGACTGAAGCTTTCTTT
.	TRBV29-1	TRBJ2-7	many	CSGSGPNYEQYF	TGCAGCGGGTCCGGGCCCAACTACGAGCAGTACTTC
TRBD2	TRBV7-9	TRBJ2-2	.	CTSSPPSGRKVGELFF	TGTACCAGCAGCCCCCCAAGCGGGAGGAAGGTCGGGGAGCTGTTTTTT
.	TRBV7-6	TRBJ2-7	.	CASSPAPTGAGEQYF	TGTGCCAGCAGCCCAGCCCCTACGGGAGCGGGCGAGCAGTACTTC
.	TRBV10-2	TRBJ2-4	many	CASTGSDIQYF	TGCGCCAGCACGGGGAGTGACATTCAGTACTTC
.	TRBV28	TRBJ2-7	once	CASSLSGAYELYF	TGTGCCAGCAGTTTATCGGGAGCCTACGAGCTGTACTTC
.	TRBV6-2/TRBV6-3	TRBJ1-2	.	CASSYPPPGQHGYTF	TGTGCCAGCAGTTACCCGCCCCCCGGGCAGCATGGCTACACCTTC
.	TRBV6-6	TRBJ2-3	many	CASSYGVSRTDTQYF	TGTGCCAGCAGTTACGGTGTCAGTCGCACAGATACGCAGTATTTT
TRBD1	TRBV4-2	TRBJ1-4	few	CASSQEPQGKNEKLFF	TGTGCCAGCAGCCAAGAACCACAGGGGAAGAATGAAAAACTGTTTTTT
.	TRBV5-1	TRBJ1-1	few	CASRLSTGPEAFF	TGCGCCAGCAGACTTTCCACAGGTCCCGAAGCTTTCTTT
.	TRBV13	TRBJ2-1	few	CASSWGSRINYNEQFF	TGTGCCAGCAGCTGGGGATCGAGGATCAACTACAATGAGCAGTTCTTC
.	TRBV10-3	TRBJ2-7	.	CAISAGHKSYEQYF	TGTGCCATCAGTGCAGGGCACAAGTCCTACGAGCAGTACTTC
.	TRBV19	TRBJ1-4	.	CASSIPRAEPDEKLFF	TGTGCCAGTAGTATCCCCCGGGCGGAACCGGATGAAAAACTGTTTTTT
.	TRBV2	TRBJ2-7	.	CAKSPGPTYEQYF	TGTGCCAAATCACCGGGGCCCACCTACGAGCAGTACTTC
.	TRBV19	TRBJ2-1	.	CASSIGLGGYNEQFF	TGTGCCAGTAGTATAGGACTAGGTGGGTACAATGAGCAGTTCTTC
TRBD2	TRBV10-3	TRBJ2-3	many	CAISERAGTDTQYF	TGTGCCATCAGTGAACGAGCGGGGACAGATACGCAGTATTTT
.	TRBV4-1	TRBJ2-3	.	CASSQDEGSPSTDAQYF	TGCGCCAGCAGCCAAGACGAGGGGAGCCCTAGCACAGATGCGCAGTATTTT
.	TRBV5-6	TRBJ2-2	few	CASSLSGLALMIGELFF	TGTGCCAGCAGCTTGTCGGGGCTAGCCCTAATGATCGGGGAGCTGTTTTTT
.	TRBV28	TRBJ2-2	.	CASSLLGPATGELFF	TGTGCCAGCAGTTTATTGGGCCCGGCCACCGGGGAGCTGTTTTTT
.	TRBV7-9	TRBJ2-3	.	CASSLDQPVTDTQYF	TGTGCCAGCAGCTTAGATCAACCAGTGACAGATACGCAGTATTTT
.	TRBV19	TRBJ2-7	few	CAIMTASYEQYF	TGTGCCATCATGACAGCTTCCTACGAGCAGTACTTC
.	TRBV5-1	TRBJ2-3	many	CASSSGVSSTDTQYF	TGCGCCAGCAGCTCAGGTGTCTCTAGCACAGATACGCAGTATTTT
TRBD1	TRBV10-3	TRBJ2-3	.	CAISAGGYDPVTDTQYF	TGTGCCATCAGTGCAGGGGGCTACGACCCCGTCACAGATACGCAGTATTTT
.	TRBV20-1	TRBJ2-2	.	CSARPPRLNTGELFF	TGCAGTGCTAGACCGCCGAGGTTAAACACCGGGGAGCTGTTTTTT
TRBD2	TRBV29-1	TRBJ2-1	many	CSVEDASGFEQFF	TGCAGCGTTGAAGACGCTAGCGGGTTTGAGCAGTTCTTC
TRBD2	TRBV7-2	TRBJ2-3	many	CASSGRLAGPTDTQYF	TGTGCCAGCAGCGGACGACTAGCGGGACCCACAGATACGCAGTATTTT
TRBD2	TRBV11-1	TRBJ2-4	few	CASSLTPRAGEMNIQYF	TGTGCCAGCAGCTTAACCCCCAGGGCGGGAGAGATGAACATTCAGTACTTC
TRBD2	TRBV14	TRBJ2-5	many	CASSHGLAGVSETQYF	TGTGCCAGCAGCCACGGACTAGCGGGAGTTAGCGAGACCCAGTACTTC
.	TRBV6-2/TRBV6-3	TRBJ1-2	few	CASSYAHPYGYTF	TGTGCCAGCAGTTACGCCCACCCCTATGGCTACACCTTC
.	TRBV6-5	TRBJ2-3	.	CASREGPGSPDTQYF	TGTGCCAGCAGGGAGGGGCCTGGCAGCCCAGATACGCAGTATTTT
.	TRBV3-1	TRBJ2-7	few	CASSQRDSPGQYF	TGTGCCAGCAGCCAGCGAGACAGTCCTGGGCAGTACTTC
TRBD1	TRBV4-1	TRBJ2-5	.	CASSQEDRAETQYF	TGCGCCAGCAGCCAAGAGGACAGGGCAGAGACCCAGTACTTC
.	TRBV28	TRBJ2-7	many	CASSPSRVRVYEQYF	TGTGCCAGCAGCCCCAGCAGGGTCCGGGTCTACGAGCAGTACTTC
.	TRBV7-2	TRBJ2-7	.	CASRPRGTYEQYF	TGTGCCAGCAGACCCAGGGGAACCTACGAGCAGTACTTC
TRBD1	TRBV14	TRBJ2-1	few	CASSRDRVSREQFF	TGTGCCAGCAGTCGGGACAGGGTGAGCCGAGAGCAGTTCTTC
.	TRBV27	TRBJ2-7	.	CASRGSPLYEQYF	TGTGCCAGCAGGGGGTCCCCACTCTACGAGCAGTACTTC
TRBD1	TRBV7-6	TRBJ2-7	.	CASSVGTVFEQYF	TGTGCCAGCAGCGTAGGGACAGTGTTCGAGCAGTACTTC
.	TRBV12-3/TRBV12-4	TRBJ2-5	.	CASSTGLEETQYF	TGTGCCAGCAGTACCGGACTCGAGGAGACCCAGTACTTC
.	TRBV27	TRBJ2-7	once	CASSLRVRYEQYF	TGTGCCAGCAGTTTACGGGTTCGCTACGAGCAGTACTTC
.	TRBV4-3	TRBJ2-1	.	CASSQDSTAYNEQFF	TGCGCCAGCAGCCAAGATTCGACCGCCTACAATGAGCAGTTCTTC
TRBD1	TRBV28	TRBJ2-6	many	CASSLNRGQSRFPGANVLTF	TGTGCCAGCAGCCTGAACAGGGGGCAGTCCCGATTCCCTGGGGCCAACGTCCTGACTTTC
.	TRBV9	TRBJ2-1	few	CASSAPVGHNEQFF	TGTGCCAGCAGCGCACCCGTTGGACACAATGAGCAGTTCTTC